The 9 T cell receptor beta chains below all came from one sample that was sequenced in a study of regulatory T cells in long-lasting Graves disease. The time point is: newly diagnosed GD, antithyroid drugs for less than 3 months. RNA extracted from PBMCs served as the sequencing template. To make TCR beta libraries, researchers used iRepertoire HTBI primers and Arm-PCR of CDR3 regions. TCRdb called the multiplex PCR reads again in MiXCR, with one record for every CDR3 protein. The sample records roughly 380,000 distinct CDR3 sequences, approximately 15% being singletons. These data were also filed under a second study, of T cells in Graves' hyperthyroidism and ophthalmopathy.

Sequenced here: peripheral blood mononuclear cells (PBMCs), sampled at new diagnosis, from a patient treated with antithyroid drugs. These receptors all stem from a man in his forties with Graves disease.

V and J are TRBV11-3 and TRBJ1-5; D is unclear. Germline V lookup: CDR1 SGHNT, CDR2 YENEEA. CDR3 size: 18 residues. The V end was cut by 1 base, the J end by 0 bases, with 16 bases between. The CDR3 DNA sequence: TGTGCCAGCAGCTTAGCTGCTACAGATGATCTTAGCAATCAGCCCCAGCATTTT. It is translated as CASSLAATDDLSNQPQHF. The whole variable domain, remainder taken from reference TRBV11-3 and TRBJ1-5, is EAGVVQSPRYKIIEKKQPVAFWCNPISGHNTLYWYLQNLGQGPELLIRYENEEAVDDSQLPKDRFSAERLKGVDSTLKIQPAELGDSAVYLCASSLAATDDLSNQPQHFGDGTRLSIL.

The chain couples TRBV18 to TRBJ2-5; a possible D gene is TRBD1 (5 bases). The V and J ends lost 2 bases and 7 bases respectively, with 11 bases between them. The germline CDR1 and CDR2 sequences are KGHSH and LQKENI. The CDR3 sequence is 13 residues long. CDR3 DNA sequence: TGTGCCAGCTCACCAAATACAGGCGGGACCCAGTACTTC. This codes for CASSPNTGGTQYF.

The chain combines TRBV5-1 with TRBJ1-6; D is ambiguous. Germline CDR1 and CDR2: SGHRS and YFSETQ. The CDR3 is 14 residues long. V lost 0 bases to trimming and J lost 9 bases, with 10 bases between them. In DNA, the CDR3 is TGCGCCAGCAGCTTGGAAGGGCTGGGTTCACCCCTCCACTTT. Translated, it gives CASSLEGLGSPLHF. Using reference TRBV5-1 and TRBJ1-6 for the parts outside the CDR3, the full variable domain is KAGVTQTPRYLIKTRGQQVTLSCSPISGHRSVSWYQQTPGQGLQFLFEYFSETQRNKGNFPGRFSGRQFSNSRSEMNVSTLELGDSALYLCASSLEGLGSPLHFGNGTRLTVT.

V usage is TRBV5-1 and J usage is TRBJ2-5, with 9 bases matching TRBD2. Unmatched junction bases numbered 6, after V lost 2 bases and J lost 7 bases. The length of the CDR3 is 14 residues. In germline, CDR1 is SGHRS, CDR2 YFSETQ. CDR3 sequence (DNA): TGCGCCAGCAGCTTTGGCGGGGGGGCCGGGACCCAGTACTTC. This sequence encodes CASSFGGGAGTQYF.

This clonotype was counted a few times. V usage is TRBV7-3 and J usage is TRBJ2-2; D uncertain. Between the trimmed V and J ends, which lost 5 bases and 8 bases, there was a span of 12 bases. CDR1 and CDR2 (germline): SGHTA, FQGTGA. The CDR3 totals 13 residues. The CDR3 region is CASSANLGGELFF. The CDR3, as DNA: TGTGCCAGCAGCGCAAATCTGGGAGGGGAGCTGTTTTTT.

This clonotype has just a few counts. CDR3 coding DNA: TGTGCCAGCAGCTTAGGACTAGCGGGGGGGAGCTACGAGCAGTACTTC. Translation gives CASSLGLAGGSYEQYF. The V and J genes are TRBV7-9 and TRBJ2-7; 14 bases map to TRBD2. The CDR3 has 16 residues. Germline values: CDR1 SEHNR, CDR2 FQNEAQ (reference sequence). Trimming removed 1 base from V and 3 bases from J; junction bases left unmatched: 2. The full variable domain, its missing parts supplied by reference TRBV7-9 and TRBJ2-7, is DTGVSQNPRHKITKRGQNVTFRCDPISEHNRLYWYRQTLGQGPEFLTYFQNEAQLEKSRLLSDRFSAERPKGSFSTLEIQRTEQGDSAMYLCASSLGLAGGSYEQYFGPGTRLTVT.

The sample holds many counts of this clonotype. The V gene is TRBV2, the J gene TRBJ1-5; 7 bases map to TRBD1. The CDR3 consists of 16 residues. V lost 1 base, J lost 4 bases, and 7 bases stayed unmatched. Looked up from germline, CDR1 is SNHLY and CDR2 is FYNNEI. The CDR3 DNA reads TGTGCCAGCAGTGAAGGAGACAGGGTGGGGAATCAGCCCCAGCATTTT. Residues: CASSEGDRVGNQPQHF.

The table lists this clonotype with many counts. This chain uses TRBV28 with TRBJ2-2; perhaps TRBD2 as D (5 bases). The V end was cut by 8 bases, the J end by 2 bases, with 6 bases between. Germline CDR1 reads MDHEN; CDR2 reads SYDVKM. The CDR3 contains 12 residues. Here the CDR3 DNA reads TGTGCCAGCGGGAGAAACACCGGGGAGCTGTTTTTT. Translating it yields CASGRNTGELFF.

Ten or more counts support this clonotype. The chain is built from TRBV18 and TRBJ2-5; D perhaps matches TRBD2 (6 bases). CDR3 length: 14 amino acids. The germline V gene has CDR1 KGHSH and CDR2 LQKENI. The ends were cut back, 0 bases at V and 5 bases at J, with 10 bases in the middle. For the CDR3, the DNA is TGTGCCAGCTCACCACCTGCGGGACCCGAGACCCAGTACTTC. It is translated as CASSPPAGPETQYF.